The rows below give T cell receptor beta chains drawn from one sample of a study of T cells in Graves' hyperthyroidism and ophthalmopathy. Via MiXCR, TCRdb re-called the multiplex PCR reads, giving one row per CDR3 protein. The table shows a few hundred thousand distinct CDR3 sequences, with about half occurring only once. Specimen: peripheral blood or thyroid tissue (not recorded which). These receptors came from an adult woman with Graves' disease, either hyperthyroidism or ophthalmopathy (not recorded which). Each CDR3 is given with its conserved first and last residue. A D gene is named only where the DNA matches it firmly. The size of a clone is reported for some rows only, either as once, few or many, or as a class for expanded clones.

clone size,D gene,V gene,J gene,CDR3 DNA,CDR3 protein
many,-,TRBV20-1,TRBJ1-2,TGCAGTGCTAGAGATGCAGGGAGGGATGGCTACACCTTC,CSARDAGRDGYTF
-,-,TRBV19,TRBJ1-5,TGTGCCAGTACCCCGCCAGGGGATAGCAATCAGCCCCAGCATTTT,CASTPPGDSNQPQHF
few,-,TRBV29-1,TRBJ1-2,TGCAGCGTTGGGGCCCATGTCTTC,CSVGAHVF
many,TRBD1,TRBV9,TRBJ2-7,TGTGCCAGCAGCGCTGGACAGGGAACCTACGAGCAGTACTTC,CASSAGQGTYEQYF
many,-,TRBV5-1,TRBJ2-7,TGCGCCAGCAGCTCCGACAGCTACGAGCAGTACTTC,CASSSDSYEQYF
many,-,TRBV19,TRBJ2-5,TGTGCCAGTAGTACCCTGGGACTGTTCCAAGAGACCCAGTACTTC,CASSTLGLFQETQYF
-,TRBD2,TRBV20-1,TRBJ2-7,TGCAGTGCTAGAGGGACTAGCGGGTTCACCTACGAGCAGTACTTC,CSARGTSGFTYEQYF
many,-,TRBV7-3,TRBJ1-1,TGTGCCAGCAGCGCATCCGGGGTTCGGAACACTGAAGCTTTCTTT,CASSASGVRNTEAFF
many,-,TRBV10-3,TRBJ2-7,TGTGCCACCCGAGGCGTCGGGAAATCCTACGAGCAGTACTTC,CATRGVGKSYEQYF
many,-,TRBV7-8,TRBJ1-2,TGTGCCAGCAGTTACGGGGGGGGGAACTATGGCTACACCTTC,CASSYGGGNYGYTF
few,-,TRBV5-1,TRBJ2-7,TGCGCCAGCAGTTCGCAGCAGACCTACGAGCAGTACTTC,CASSSQQTYEQYF
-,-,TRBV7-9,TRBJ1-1,TGTGCCAGCTCCCCCCGGTGGACCTCGGAGCCTGAAGCTTTCTTT,CASSPRWTSEPEAFF
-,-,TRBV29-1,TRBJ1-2,TGCAGCGTTGAAGAGGACTATGGCTACACCTTC,CSVEEDYGYTF
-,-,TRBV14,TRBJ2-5,TGTGCCAGCAGCCGAGATCGGGACACCCTCCAGGAGACCCAGTACTTC,CASSRDRDTLQETQYF
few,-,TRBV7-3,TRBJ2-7,TGTGCCAGCAGTGAACTGGGGGAGTACGAGCAGTACTTC,CASSELGEYEQYF
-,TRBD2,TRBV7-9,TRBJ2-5,TGTGCCAGCAGCCCCGGGACTAGCCCGTCCATGACCCAGTACTTC,CASSPGTSPSMTQYF
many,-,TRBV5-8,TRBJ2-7,TGTGCCAGCAGCCAAAACCTGGGGGGGGCGGCCTACGAGCAGTACTTC,CASSQNLGGAAYEQYF